Sequencing of this T cell receptor (beta chain) was carried out in a study of PD-1 blockade in classical Hodgkin lymphoma. Study-level findings and limits: CD4+ TCR diversity rose significantly by C4D1, and CD8+ TCR diversity did not.

In every patient, relapse followed autologous stem cell transplantation, while exposure to brentuximab vedotin differed. Assay used: immunoSEQ multiplex PCR; TCRdb lists only in-frame clones, some missing. The repertoire holds some 65,000 clones, with about 64% as singletons. Concerning this clone itself: The target antigen is unknown.

The sequences come from peripheral blood mononuclear cells (PBMCs), collected before the second cycle of nivolumab. This clonotype was sampled from a human donor with classical Hodgkin lymphoma.

The CDR3 coding sequence is TGTGCCAGCAGCTTGGAGACTAGCGGAGTCACAGATACGCAGTATTTT. Translated: CASSLETSGVTDTQYF. This chain connects TRBV5-6 to TRBJ2-3, with 9 bases fitting TRBD2. CDR3 length: 16 residues. In germline, CDR1 is SGHDT, CDR2 YYEEEE. With V trimmed by 0 bases and J by 2 bases, 4 bases remained unmatched.